These T cell receptor beta chains were read from a single sample in a study of T cell repertoires in cytomegalovirus infection. TCRdb re-analysed the reads in MiXCR, keeping a single row per CDR3 protein. The repertoire holds hundreds of thousands of distinct CDR3 sequences, with about 30% as singletons. These receptors are not linked to any known antigen. The sample consisted of cultured PBMCs, taken from culture after CMV antigen stimulation. All receptors come from a human donor in good health (CMV status not recorded). Some clones in this sample may be carry-over from other donors' samples. Each CDR3 is given with its conserved first and last residue. A D gene is named only where the DNA matches it firmly. For some rows the clone size is stated as once, few or many, or as a class when expanded; others skip it.

CDR3 DNA	CDR3 protein	D gene	clone size	J gene	V gene
TGTGCCAGCAGCACCTGGGCCGCTGAAGCTTTCTTT	CASSTWAAEAFF	-	many	TRBJ1-1	TRBV7-2
TGTGCCAGCAGCCTGGACAGGGTATTCCAAGAGACCCAGTACTTC	CASSLDRVFQETQYF	TRBD1	-	TRBJ2-5	TRBV7-8
TGTGCCAGCAGCTTTGGCAGGCAGAGCGATGGCTACACCTTC	CASSFGRQSDGYTF	-	-	TRBJ1-2	TRBV7-2
TGTGCCAGTAACCAGGGCGGGAGGGCCACCGGGGAGCTGTTTTTT	CASNQGGRATGELFF	TRBD2	-	TRBJ2-2	TRBV19
TGTGCCAGCAGTGAAGCGTCCGCTGTCGGAAATCAGCCCCAGCATTTT	CASSEASAVGNQPQHF	-	-	TRBJ1-5	TRBV2
TGTGCCAGCAGTTTCCCGCAAGATACGCAGTATTTT	CASSFPQDTQYF	-	-	TRBJ2-3	TRBV6-2/TRBV6-3
TGTGCCTGGAGTAGTGGCTACGAGCAGTACTTC	CAWSSGYEQYF	-	-	TRBJ2-7	TRBV30
TGCAGTGCTATGGTCGGACGCTCTGGAAACACCATATATTTT	CSAMVGRSGNTIYF	-	-	TRBJ1-3	TRBV20-1
TGTGCCAGCAGCGGAGAGACAGGGGGAAGCCAAGAGACCCAGTACTTC	CASSGETGGSQETQYF	TRBD1	-	TRBJ2-5	TRBV5-4
TGTGCCAGCAGCGGGAGGGGGCCGTACACCGGGGAGCTGTTTTTT	CASSGRGPYTGELFF	-	-	TRBJ2-2	TRBV7-2
TGCAGTGCTAGAGGACCGATAGTCAATCAGCCCCAGCATTTT	CSARGPIVNQPQHF	-	-	TRBJ1-5	TRBV20-1
TGTGCCAGCAGTGTAGGGGAGAATGAAAAACTGTTTTTT	CASSVGENEKLFF	-	-	TRBJ1-4	TRBV6-1
TGTGCCAGCAGCTTAGCCAGGACTAGCGGGAGGGCCGTAGGGGAGACCCAGTACTTC	CASSLARTSGRAVGETQYF	TRBD2	-	TRBJ2-5	TRBV7-2
TGTGCCAGCAGTAAACAGGGAGCTGGTAATGAAAAACTGTTTTTT	CASSKQGAGNEKLFF	-	few	TRBJ1-4	TRBV28
TGTGCCAGCAGTGAGAATTCCTACGAGCAGTACTTC	CASSENSYEQYF	-	few	TRBJ2-7	TRBV6-1
TGTGCCAGCAGCTCCCGACTAGTTTTAGAGACCCAGTACTTC	CASSSRLVLETQYF	-	-	TRBJ2-5	TRBV11-2
TGTGCCAGCAGTCTCTGGGACAGCACCTACGAGCAGTACTTC	CASSLWDSTYEQYF	TRBD1	-	TRBJ2-7	TRBV6-2/TRBV6-3
TGTGCCAGCAGCCTCGGCGGGATCGGATCCGGGGCCAACGTCCTGACTTTC	CASSLGGIGSGANVLTF	-	-	TRBJ2-6	TRBV6-6
TGCGCCAGCAGATCCGGGACAGGGGTTGGTCCTGAAGCTTTCTTT	CASRSGTGVGPEAFF	TRBD1	-	TRBJ1-1	TRBV5-1
TGCAGTGCTAGAGATCGCAAGCGGGGGGGGGCAGATACGCAGTATTTT	CSARDRKRGGADTQYF	TRBD2	-	TRBJ2-3	TRBV20-1
TGTGCCAGCAGCCAAGCAAAAAGTCGTTTAAACACTGAAGCTTTCTTT	CASSQAKSRLNTEAFF	-	few	TRBJ1-1	TRBV4-2
TGTGCCAGCAGCTTAGAGGAAACAGGGGGCCGTGGCTACACCTTC	CASSLEETGGRGYTF	TRBD1	many	TRBJ1-2	TRBV7-6
TGTGCCAGCTCACTACGGACAGGGGGCGACGATGGCTACACCTTC	CASSLRTGGDDGYTF	TRBD1	-	TRBJ1-2	TRBV18
TGCAGTGCAGGAATAGCCTCCTACGAGCAGTACTTC	CSAGIASYEQYF	-	-	TRBJ2-7	TRBV20-1
TGTGCCAGCAGCCCTGGACAGGCAAACACCATATATTTT	CASSPGQANTIYF	TRBD1	-	TRBJ1-3	TRBV7-2
TGTGCCAGCGAGACAGGGGCCCTGGATTCACCCCTCCACTTT	CASETGALDSPLHF	TRBD1	-	TRBJ1-6	TRBV6-8
TGCGCCAGCAGCTTGGGCGGGACGGCTGACTATGGCTACACCTTC	CASSLGGTADYGYTF	-	few	TRBJ1-2	TRBV5-1
TGCAGCGCCGTTCATGGTTTGAACACTGAAGCTTTCTTT	CSAVHGLNTEAFF	-	-	TRBJ1-1	TRBV29-1
TGTGCCAGCAGCTTAGGTGGGCGGTCTGGGAACATTCAGTACTTC	CASSLGGRSGNIQYF	-	-	TRBJ2-4	TRBV7-6
TGCAGTGCTTTAGACAGGGAGTCCTACGAGCAGTACTTC	CSALDRESYEQYF	TRBD1	-	TRBJ2-7	TRBV20-1
TGTGCCAGCAGCCCGTGGGGGGGTTATGGCTACACCTTC	CASSPWGGYGYTF	-	-	TRBJ1-2	TRBV25-1
TGTGCCTCCCGGGACGCAGACCACTATAATTCACCCCTCCACTTT	CASRDADHYNSPLHF	-	few	TRBJ1-6	TRBV10-3
TGTGCCAGCAGCTTGAGGGGGGGGACTAGCGGGACCCGGCAGTACTTC	CASSLRGGTSGTRQYF	TRBD2	few	TRBJ2-7	TRBV7-2
TGTGCCAGCAGTCCTGGGGGGCCGCTCTATGGCTACACCTTC	CASSPGGPLYGYTF	-	-	TRBJ1-2	TRBV6-5
TGTGCCAGCAGTTATACAGGGTGGGGTTCACCCCTCCACTTT	CASSYTGWGSPLHF	-	-	TRBJ1-6	TRBV6-8
TGTGCCAGCAGTCTGTCTTTCCGGGGGACCCAGTACTTC	CASSLSFRGTQYF	-	-	TRBJ2-5	TRBV12-3/TRBV12-4
TGTGCCAGCTCACCGACCGTTACTAGCGGGGGCACCGGGGAGCTGTTTTTT	CASSPTVTSGGTGELFF	TRBD2	-	TRBJ2-2	TRBV18
TGTGCCAGCAGCTTTTCTTTGGCGAGCCACTCTGGGGCCAACGTCCTGACTTTC	CASSFSLASHSGANVLTF	-	few	TRBJ2-6	TRBV7-9
TGTGCCAGCAGCTTAATCTCTGGGACTAGTGATACGCAGTATTTT	CASSLISGTSDTQYF	TRBD2	many	TRBJ2-3	TRBV7-2
TGTGCCAGCAGCCAAGGGTCCTCCGCAACTAATGAAAAACTGTTTTTT	CASSQGSSATNEKLFF	-	-	TRBJ1-4	TRBV4-2
TGCAGTGCCTCGACCGGTGGCTCCTACGAGCAGTACTTC	CSASTGGSYEQYF	-	-	TRBJ2-7	TRBV20-1
TGTGCCAGCAGTTTTAGCCCCGGAAACACCATATATTTT	CASSFSPGNTIYF	-	-	TRBJ1-3	TRBV12-3/TRBV12-4
TGTGCCAGCAGCGCAAGGACAGGGATCGGCTACACCTTC	CASSARTGIGYTF	TRBD1	many	TRBJ1-2	TRBV7-2
TGTGCCAGCAGTGGTAACAGGGGGGCCTACGAGCAGTACTTC	CASSGNRGAYEQYF	TRBD1	-	TRBJ2-7	TRBV2
TGTGCCACCTCACCAGCAGCCGGGACAGGTTCCGGAAACACCATATATTTT	CATSPAAGTGSGNTIYF	TRBD1	few	TRBJ1-3	TRBV6-5
TGCGCCAGCAGCCAGATACTAGCGGGAACCTACAATGAGCAGTTCTTC	CASSQILAGTYNEQFF	TRBD2	-	TRBJ2-1	TRBV4-1
TGTGCCAGCAGCTTCGACAGGGACCAAGAGACCCAGTACTTC	CASSFDRDQETQYF	TRBD1	few	TRBJ2-5	TRBV7-8
TGCAGTGCTGCCCTCAGAGATGGTAGCGGAGACTACAATGAGCAGTTCTTC	CSAALRDGSGDYNEQFF	-	-	TRBJ2-1	TRBV20-1
TGTGCCAGCAGCTCCACAGGGAGCGGGACAGATACGCAGTATTTT	CASSSTGSGTDTQYF	-	few	TRBJ2-3	TRBV11-3
TGTGCCAGCAGCTTAGGGGGACTAGCGGGAATGTTCTACGAGCAGTACTTC	CASSLGGLAGMFYEQYF	TRBD2	-	TRBJ2-7	TRBV7-8
TGTGCCAGCACCCAAGGGATCGCGCCGAATGAGCAGTTCTTC	CASTQGIAPNEQFF	-	-	TRBJ2-1	TRBV6-1
TGTGCCAGCAGCGACAGGGGGTATTTT	CASSDRGYF	TRBD1	few	TRBJ2-3	TRBV7-2